The 10 T cell receptor beta chains presented below share a single source sample, sequenced in a study of T cells in Graves' hyperthyroidism and ophthalmopathy. It was RNA transcripts that yielded the amplified TCR beta CDR3 regions. Carried out on the TCR CDR3, a first-round RT-PCR used the HTBI primer set. TCRdb reanalysed the multiplex PCR reads using MiXCR and keeps one entry per CDR3 protein. This sample has a few hundred thousand distinct CDR3 sequences, with less than 20% found just once. Material for sequencing was blood. Every receptor here comes from a woman in her 30s with Graves' hyperthyroidism.

Only a few counts were recorded for this clonotype. The rearrangement links TRBV7-9 to TRBJ1-5; 8 bases agree with TRBD1. Trimming at V came to 3 bases and at J to 4 bases, leaving 2 bases not matched to a gene. The germline V gene encodes CDR1 SEHNR and CDR2 FQNEAQ (reference sequence). The CDR3 runs 14 residues. CDR3 nucleotides: TGTGCCAGCAGCTTGCAGGGGGCGAATCAGCCCCAGCATTTT. Protein: CASSLQGANQPQHF.

This clonotype was recorded many times. The chain joins TRBV28 to TRBJ1-4; 8 nucleotides align to TRBD1. V shed 6 bases and J 8 bases; nucleotides not matched to a gene: 8. The CDR3 spans 14 residues. From germline, CDR1 is MDHEN and CDR2 SYDVKM. Written as DNA, the CDR3 is TGTGCCAGCAGGACCGGACAGGGCGGAGAAAAACTGTTTTTT. It codes for CASRTGQGGEKLFF.

Ten or more counts support this clonotype. V is TRBV2 and J is TRBJ1-3; D gene unclear. This CDR3 is 16 amino acids long. Germline CDR1 reads SNHLY; CDR2 reads FYNNEI. The V end was cut by 4 bases, the J end by 0 bases, with 13 bases between. CDR3 DNA sequence: TGTGCCAGCAGTGGAGGCAGTCCCTACTCTGGAAACACCATATATTTT. Amino acid sequence: CASSGGSPYSGNTIYF.

The chain uses TRBV19 and TRBJ2-1; 9 bases map to TRBD2. Germline-derived CDR1 and CDR2 are LNHDA and SQIVND (reference sequence). V gave up 2 bases and J gave up 8 bases; unmatched junction bases: 10. This CDR3 has 16 amino acids. The CDR3 is CASSINPSGDSDEQFF. CDR3 DNA: TGTGCCAGTAGTATAAATCCTAGCGGGGATTCGGATGAGCAGTTCTTC.

In this sample, this clonotype turned up a few times. Here the CDR3 DNA reads TGTGCCAGCAGCTTTCTGAGCGGGAGGAGCTCCTACAATGAGCAGTTCTTC. It yields the protein CASSFLSGRSSYNEQFF. The chain uses TRBV2 and TRBJ2-1; 9 bases are shared with TRBD2. Germline V gene data show CDR1 as SNHLY and CDR2 as FYNNEI. Unmatched junction bases numbered 9, after V lost 6 bases and J lost 0 bases. This CDR3 spans 17 amino acids.

This clonotype was picked up one time. A single base separates this from a much larger clone, so it may be a read error. V gene TRBV7-8 combines with J gene TRBJ2-3; D gene unclear. Germline loops: CDR1 SGHVS, CDR2 FQNEAQ. The CDR3 is 13 residues long. V gave up 5 bases and J gave up 5 bases, with 11 bases separating them. CDR3 in DNA: TGTGCCAGCAGCCCCCAACAAGGAGATACGCAGTATTTT. Amino acids: CASSPQQGDTQYF. The complete variable domain, with remaining parts taken from reference TRBV7-8 and TRBJ2-3, reads GAGVSQSPRYKVAKRGQDVALRCDPISGHVSLFWYQQALGQGPEFLTYFQNEAQLDKSGLPSDRFFAERPEGSVSTLKIQRTQQEDSAVYLCASSPQQGDTQYFGPGTRLTVL.

The sample holds many counts of this clonotype. The gene calls are TRBV11-3 and TRBJ1-1; possibly TRBD1 for D (6 bases). CDR1 and CDR2 from the germline V gene are SGHNT and YENEEA. The CDR3 covers 17 residues. V dropped 5 bases and J dropped 2 bases, with 21 bases sitting between them. CDR3 amino acids: CASSKGDLGRINTEAFF. In DNA form, the CDR3 reads TGTGCCAGCAGCAAGGGGGATCTTGGACGGATTAACACTGAAGCTTTCTTT.

In its sample, this clonotype was seen a few times. The chain links TRBV19 to TRBJ2-1; 10 nucleotides line up with TRBD2. The germline gives CDR1 LNHDA, CDR2 SQIVND (reference sequence). This CDR3 contains 16 residues. V lost 1 base and J lost 3; bases outside the gene matches: 3. DNA for the CDR3: TGTGCCAGTAGTATAGGCCAGCGGGAGGGCTACAATGAGCAGTTCTTC. Protein sequence: CASSIGQREGYNEQFF.

This clonotype was counted at least ten times. This chain links TRBV12-3 or TRBV12-4 with TRBJ2-7; 13 nucleotides agree with TRBD2. The V gene end was trimmed by 1 base and the J gene end by 1 base; junction bases not matched to a gene: 7. The CDR3 consists of 18 residues. CDR3 bases: TGTGCCAGCAGTTTAGGGACTAGCGGGAGAAGTCGATCCTACGAGCAGTACTTC. Residues: CASSLGTSGRSRSYEQYF.

This sequence joins TRBV19 and TRBJ2-6, with D hard to call. There are 14 residues in the CDR3. Trimming pared 7 bases from V and 4 bases from J, leaving 11 bases between. CDR1 and CDR2 (germline): LNHDA, SQIVND (reference sequence). As DNA, the CDR3 is TGTGCCAGTACCCGTCTTGGAGGGGCCAACGTCCTGACTTTC. This codes for CASTRLGGANVLTF.